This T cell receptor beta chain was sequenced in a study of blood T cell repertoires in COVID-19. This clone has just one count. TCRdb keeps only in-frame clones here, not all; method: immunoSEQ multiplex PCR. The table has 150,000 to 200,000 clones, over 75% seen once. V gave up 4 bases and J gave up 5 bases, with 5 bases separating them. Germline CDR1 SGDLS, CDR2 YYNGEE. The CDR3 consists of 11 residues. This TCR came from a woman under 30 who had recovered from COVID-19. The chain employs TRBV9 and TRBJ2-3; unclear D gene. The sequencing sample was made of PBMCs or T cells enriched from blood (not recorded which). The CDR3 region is CASSSGDTQYF. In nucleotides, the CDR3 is TGTGCCAGCAGCTCCGGAGATACGCAGTATTTT.